Here is one TCR beta chain with its context. For the second PCR, which ran for 7 to 11 cycles, a sample-barcoded 5' primer and a J-beta primer mix were used. One entry per CDR3 protein, called by TCRdb with MiXCR from the 5' RACE reads. The repertoire holds 1.5 million to 2 million distinct CDR3 sequences, with approximately 28% as singletons. Germline-derived CDR1 and CDR2 are SQVTM and ANQGSEA. Trimming took off 7 bases at V and 4 bases at J, with 10 bases between the two ends. This CDR3 contains 11 residues. This entry is derived from a study of blood T cells in healthy people across ages. Peripheral blood samples of 9 to 10 milliliters were drawn from each donor.

This chain links TRBV29-1 with TRBJ1-2; unclear D gene. The sample comprised blood. This clonotype originated in a woman in her twenties or thirties in good health. This CDR3 reads CSGSSIYGYTF. The DNA of the CDR3 is TGCAGCGGATCCAGTATCTATGGCTACACCTTC.